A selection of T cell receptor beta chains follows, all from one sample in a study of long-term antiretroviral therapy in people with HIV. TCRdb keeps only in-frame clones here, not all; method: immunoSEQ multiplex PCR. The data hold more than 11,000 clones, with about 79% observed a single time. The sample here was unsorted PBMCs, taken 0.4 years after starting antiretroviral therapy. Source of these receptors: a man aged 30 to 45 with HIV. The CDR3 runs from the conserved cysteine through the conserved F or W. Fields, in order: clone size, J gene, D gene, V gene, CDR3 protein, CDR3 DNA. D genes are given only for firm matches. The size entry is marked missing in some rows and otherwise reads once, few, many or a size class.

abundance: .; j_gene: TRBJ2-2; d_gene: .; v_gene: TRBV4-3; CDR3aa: CASSQEPGHGGGGTGELFF; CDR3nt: TGCGCCAGCAGCCAAGAACCGGGACATGGAGGGGGTGGCACCGGGGAGCTGTTTTTT
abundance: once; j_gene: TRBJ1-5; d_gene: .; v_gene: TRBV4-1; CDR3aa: CASSQETNSNQPQHF; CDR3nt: TGCGCCAGCAGCCAAGAAACAAACAGCAATCAGCCCCAGCATTTT
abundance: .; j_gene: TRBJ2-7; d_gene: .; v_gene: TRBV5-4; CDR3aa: CASSLGLDGYEQYF; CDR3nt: TGTGCCAGCAGCTTGGGGCTAGATGGCTACGAGCAGTACTTC
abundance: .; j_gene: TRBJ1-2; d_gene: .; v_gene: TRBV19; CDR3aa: CASSISDSLAGYTF; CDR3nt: TGTGCCAGTAGTATCAGCGACTCTTTGGCCGGCTACACCTTC
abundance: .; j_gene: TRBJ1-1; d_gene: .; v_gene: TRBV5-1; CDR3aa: CASSLAGGGTEAFF; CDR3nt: TGCGCCAGCAGCTTGGCAGGCGGGGGGACTGAAGCTTTCTTT
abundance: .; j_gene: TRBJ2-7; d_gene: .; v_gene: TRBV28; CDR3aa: CASRAQDSTYEQYF; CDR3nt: TGTGCCAGCAGGGCCCAGGACAGTACCTACGAGCAGTACTTC
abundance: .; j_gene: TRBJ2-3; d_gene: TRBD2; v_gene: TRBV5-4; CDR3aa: CASSSGLAGVGDTQYF; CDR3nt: TGTGCCAGCAGCTCGGGACTAGCGGGAGTGGGAGATACGCAGTATTTT
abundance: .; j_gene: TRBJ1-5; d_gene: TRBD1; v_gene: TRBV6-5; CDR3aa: CASSRTGSNQPQHF; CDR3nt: TGTGCCAGCAGTCGGACAGGGAGCAATCAGCCCCAGCATTTT
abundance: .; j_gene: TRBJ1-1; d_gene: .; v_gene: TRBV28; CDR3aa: CASSLFRLRNTEAFF; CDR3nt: TGTGCCAGCAGTTTATTCAGGCTTAGGAACACTGAAGCTTTCTTT
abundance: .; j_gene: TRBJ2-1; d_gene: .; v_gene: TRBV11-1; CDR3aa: CASRRTPRQEQFF; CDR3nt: TGTGCCAGCAGACGAACCCCTCGACAGGAGCAGTTCTTC
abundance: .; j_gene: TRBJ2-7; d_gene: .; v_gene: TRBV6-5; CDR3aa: CASSYRGSHEQYF; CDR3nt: TGTGCCAGCAGTTACAGGGGGTCCCACGAGCAGTACTTC
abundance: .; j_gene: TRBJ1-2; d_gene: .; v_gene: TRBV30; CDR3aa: CAWSVNPAANGYTF; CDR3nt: TGTGCCTGGAGTGTAAATCCGGCGGCGAATGGCTACACCTTC
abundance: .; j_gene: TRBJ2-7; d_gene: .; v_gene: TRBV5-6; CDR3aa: CASSLHSHYEQYF; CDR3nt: TGTGCCAGCAGCTTGCACAGCCACTACGAGCAGTACTTC
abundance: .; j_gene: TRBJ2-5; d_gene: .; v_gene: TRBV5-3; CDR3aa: CARSFQEQYF; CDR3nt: TGTGCCAGAAGCTTTCAGGAGCAGTACTTC
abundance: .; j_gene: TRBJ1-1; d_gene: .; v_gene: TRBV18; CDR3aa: CASSPDSGAFF; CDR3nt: TGTGCCAGCTCACCCGACAGCGGAGCTTTCTTT
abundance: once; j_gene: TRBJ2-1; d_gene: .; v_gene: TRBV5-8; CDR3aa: CASSVTGYTYNEQFF; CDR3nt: TGTGCCAGCAGCGTTACAGGGTATACCTACAATGAGCAGTTCTTC
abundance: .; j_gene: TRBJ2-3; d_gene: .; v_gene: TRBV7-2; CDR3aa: CASSLTRDTQYF; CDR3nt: TGTGCCAGCAGCTTAACCCGGGATACGCAGTATTTT
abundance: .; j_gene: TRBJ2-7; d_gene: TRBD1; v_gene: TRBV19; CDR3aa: CASKIQGATEQYF; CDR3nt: TGTGCCAGTAAAATACAGGGGGCAACCGAGCAGTACTTC
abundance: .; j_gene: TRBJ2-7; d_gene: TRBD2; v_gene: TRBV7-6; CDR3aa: CASSSVGGVPEQYF; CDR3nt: TGTGCCAGCAGCTCTGTGGGGGGGGTACCCGAGCAGTACTTC
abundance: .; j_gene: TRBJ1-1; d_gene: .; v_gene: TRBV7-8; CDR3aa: CASSPLQGGTEAFF; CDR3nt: TGTGCCAGCAGCCCACTACAGGGTGGCACTGAAGCTTTCTTT